These 20 T cell receptor beta chains share one sample of origin, sequenced in a study of PD-1 and CTLA-4 blockade in melanoma. Data came from immunoSEQ multiplex PCR; TCRdb stores just in-frame clones and leaves some out. The profile shows roughly 30,000 clones, around 93% of them singletons. The source was CD8+ T cells from peripheral blood, collected from a patient given anti-PD-1 treatment. Receptors originate from a human donor with melanoma.

Turning to this clone: Other nucleotide sequences from this sample produce the same CDR3. This rearrangement joins TRBV5-1 to TRBJ2-1; 8 bases match TRBD2. Germline V gene sequence: CDR1 SGHRS, CDR2 YFSETQ. The V and J ends lost 4 bases and 3 bases, in that order; junction bases with no gene match: 3. The CDR3 covers 14 residues. DNA for the CDR3: TGCGCCAGCAGCGCGAGCGGGGGCTACAATGAGCAGTTCTTC. It yields the protein CASSASGGYNEQFF. The entire variable domain, with the rest obtained from reference TRBV5-1 and TRBJ2-1, is as follows: KAGVTQTPRYLIKTRGQQVTLSCSPISGHRSVSWYQQTPGQGLQFLFEYFSETQRNKGNFPGRFSGRQFSNSRSEMNVSTLELGDSALYLCASSASGGYNEQFFGPGTRLTVL.

The V gene is TRBV28, the J gene TRBJ2-2; the match to TRBD1 covers 7 bases. With V trimmed by 5 bases and J by 4 bases, 7 bases remained unmatched. Germline V lookup: CDR1 MDHEN, CDR2 SYDVKM. The CDR3 runs 15 residues. CDR3 nucleotide sequence: TGTGCCAGCAGTGATACAGGGGCGGCCACCGGGGAGCTGTTTTTT. It yields the protein CASSDTGAATGELFF.

The rearrangement joins TRBV6-1 to TRBJ2-5, with TRBD2 identical over 8 bases. This CDR3 has 15 residues. Germline CDR1 reads MNHNS; CDR2 reads SASEGT. V dropped 2 bases and J dropped 2; count of bases not matched to a gene: 4. The CDR3 nucleotides are TGTGCCAGCAGTGAAATAGGCGGGGGGCAAGAGACCCAGTACTTC. It codes for CASSEIGGGQETQYF.

The genes are TRBV9 and TRBJ2-3; D possibly matches TRBD1 or TRBD2 (5 bases each). The germline V and J ends were trimmed by 0 bases and 6 bases, with 14 bases remaining between them. CDR1 and CDR2 from the germline V gene are SGDLS and YYNGEE. The CDR3 spans 15 residues. CDR3 sequence reads: CASSVGGLGGDTQYF. In DNA, the CDR3 is TGTGCCAGCAGCGTAGGGGGGTTAGGTGGGGATACGCAGTATTTT.

This rearrangement joins TRBV19 to TRBJ1-1; D is unresolved. This CDR3 spans 12 amino acids. Trimming left V 7 bases short and J 5 bases short, with 11 bases between. Germline V gene sequence: CDR1 LNHDA, CDR2 SQIVND (reference sequence). The CDR3 sequence: CASTMYNTEAFF. The CDR3 coding sequence is TGTGCCAGTACTATGTACAATACTGAAGCTTTCTTT.

The V gene is TRBV11-2, the J gene TRBJ2-1, with a weak D call TRBD2 (6 bases). CDR1 and CDR2 (germline): SGHAT, FQNNGV. The CDR3 is 15 residues long. The V end lost 0 bases, the J end lost 8 bases, and 14 bases lay between the germline ends. The CDR3 protein is CASSLDSSGVDEQFF. The CDR3 nucleotides read TGTGCCAGCAGCTTAGATAGTAGCGGAGTGGATGAGCAGTTCTTC.

The chain employs TRBV5-6 and TRBJ1-1; D gene ambiguous. V gave up 0 bases and J gave up 1 base, with 10 bases separating them. In germline, CDR1 is SGHDT, CDR2 YYEEEE. There are 15 residues in the CDR3. Written as DNA, the CDR3 is TGTGCCAGCAGCTTGGATCTTAGGGAGAACACTGAAGCTTTCTTT. Amino acids: CASSLDLRENTEAFF.

This sequence joins TRBV5-6 and TRBJ1-5, with TRBD1 as a possible D gene (5 bases). V dropped 2 bases and J dropped 6 bases, with 15 bases sitting between them. Germline CDR1 SGHDT, CDR2 YYEEEE. The CDR3 extends over 15 amino acids. DNA of the CDR3: TGTGCCAGCAGCTTTTTCAGGGAGTGGGGTCAGCCCCAGCATTTT. It translates to CASSFFREWGQPQHF.

The chain couples TRBV5-1 to TRBJ1-6; the D is unclear. The CDR3 is made up of 13 amino acids. The germline V and J ends were trimmed by 4 bases and 7 bases, with 9 bases remaining between them. Germline V CDR1 and CDR2: SGHRS, YFSETQ. CDR3 sequence reads: CASSLGENSPLHF. CDR3 coding DNA: TGCGCCAGCAGCCTCGGGGAGAATTCACCCCTCCACTTT.

This clone appeared a few times. The chain combines TRBV14 with TRBJ2-7; D is unresolved. Germline CDR1 reads SGHDN; CDR2 reads FVKESK. Trimming shortened V by 0 bases and J by 6 bases, and 9 bases separated the two germline ends. There are 13 residues in the CDR3. The CDR3 is CASSQELLPEQYF. The DNA for the CDR3 is TGTGCCAGCAGCCAAGAGTTACTACCCGAGCAGTACTTC. Looking up the rest from reference TRBV14 and TRBJ2-7 gives the full variable domain: EAGVTQFPSHSVIEKGQTVTLRCDPISGHDNLYWYRRVMGKEIKFLLHFVKESKQDESGMPNNRFLAERTGGTYSTLKVQPAELEDSGVYFCASSQELLPEQYFGPGTRLTVT.

The chain joins TRBV10-3 to TRBJ2-3; 7 bases match TRBD1. Germline CDR1 reads ENHRY; CDR2 reads SYGVKD. Unmatched junction bases numbered 8, after V lost 11 bases and J lost 3 bases. The CDR3 runs to 13 residues. The CDR3 nucleotides read TGTGCCTCCGAGGGGGCAGGGACAGATACGCAGTATTTT. Its translation: CASEGAGTDTQYF.

The V and J genes are TRBV27 and TRBJ2-7; tentatively, D is TRBD1 (6 bases). Trimming took off 3 bases at V and 3 bases at J, with 9 bases between the two ends. The CDR3 is 13 amino acids. Per the germline V gene, CDR1 is MNHEY and CDR2 is SMNVEV (reference sequence). CDR3 sequence: CASSLGQIYEQYF. In DNA form, the CDR3 reads TGTGCCAGCAGTTTGGGACAAATCTACGAGCAGTACTTC.

The gene calls are TRBV4-1 and TRBJ2-7; D might be TRBD1 (7 bases). The CDR3 runs 15 residues. Germline CDR1 MGHRA, CDR2 YSYEKL. V lost 0 bases and J 3 bases, leaving 12 bases between the germline ends. The CDR3 bases are TGCGCCAGCAGCCAAGATTGGAGGGGGCTCTACGAGCAGTACTTC. This codes for CASSQDWRGLYEQYF.

J is TRBJ2-1 and V is TRBV18; TRBD1 agrees at 10 bases. This CDR3 spans 17 amino acids. The V and J ends lost 3 bases and 4 bases, in that order; junction bases with no gene match: 9. The germline gives CDR1 KGHSH, CDR2 LQKENI. The DNA of the CDR3 is TGTGCCAGCTCACCTTACCGGGGACAGGGGCAATACAATGAGCAGTTCTTC. Translation gives CASSPYRGQGQYNEQFF.

This clone is labeled medium-sized. The rearrangement joins TRBV12-3 or TRBV12-4 to TRBJ2-1, with D perhaps given as TRBD1 or TRBD2 (6 bases each). Trimming pared 5 bases from V and 10 bases from J, leaving 15 bases between. This CDR3 is built from 13 residues. This chain's CDR3 is CASSPPEGEEQFF. The CDR3 region has the DNA TGTGCCAGCAGTCCCCCGGAGGGGGAAGAGCAGTTCTTC.

The chain joins TRBV19 to TRBJ1-3; the D is unclear. The germline V and J ends were trimmed by 4 bases and 0 bases, with 10 bases remaining between them. The CDR3 covers 15 residues. Germline loops: CDR1 LNHDA, CDR2 SQIVND (reference sequence). CDR3 coding DNA: TGTGCCAGTAGTAGGGAAGTAATCTCTGGAAACACCATATATTTT. As protein: CASSREVISGNTIYF.

The chain links TRBV25-1 to TRBJ2-1, with 10 bases fitting TRBD1. Germline lookup yields CDR1 MGHDK and CDR2 SYGVNS. Unmatched junction bases numbered 9, after V lost 5 bases and J lost 5 bases. This CDR3 region has 16 residues. The CDR3 coding sequence is TGTGCCAGCAGTAACCCGGGACAGGGGATTAACAATGAGCAGTTCTTC. Translation: CASSNPGQGINNEQFF. Using reference TRBV25-1 and TRBJ2-1 for the parts outside the CDR3, the full variable domain is EADIYQTPRYLVIGTGKKITLECSQTMGHDKMYWYQQDPGMELHLIHYSYGVNSTEKGDLSSESTVSRIRTEHFPLTLESARPSHTSQYLCASSNPGQGINNEQFFGPGTRLTVL.

The chain links TRBV5-4 to TRBJ1-2; weak D call: TRBD1 (6 bases). This CDR3 comprises 15 residues. Germline V gene sequence: CDR1 SGHNT, CDR2 YYREEE (reference sequence). Trimming removed 1 base from V and 0 bases from J, with 10 bases in between. CDR3 nucleotide sequence: TGTGCCAGCAGCTTGTCGTCAGGGGCTAACTATGGCTACACCTTC. Protein product: CASSLSSGANYGYTF.

The rearrangement links TRBV27 to TRBJ2-7; D not certain. V lost 5 bases to trimming and J lost 2 bases, with 7 bases between them. This CDR3 comprises 12 residues. CDR1 MNHEY and CDR2 SMNVEV come from the germline V gene (reference sequence). The CDR3 here is CASSLNTYEQYF. The CDR3 DNA is TGTGCCAGCAGTCTTAATACCTACGAGCAGTACTTC.

The gene calls are TRBV9 and TRBJ2-5, with 7 bases matching TRBD2. V shed 6 bases and J 4 bases; nucleotides not matched to a gene: 9. The length of the CDR3 is 14 residues. Germline V CDR1 and CDR2: SGDLS, YYNGEE. The CDR3 loop reads CASNPGTTSETQYF. The CDR3, as DNA: TGTGCCAGCAACCCCGGGACTACCTCAGAGACCCAGTACTTC.